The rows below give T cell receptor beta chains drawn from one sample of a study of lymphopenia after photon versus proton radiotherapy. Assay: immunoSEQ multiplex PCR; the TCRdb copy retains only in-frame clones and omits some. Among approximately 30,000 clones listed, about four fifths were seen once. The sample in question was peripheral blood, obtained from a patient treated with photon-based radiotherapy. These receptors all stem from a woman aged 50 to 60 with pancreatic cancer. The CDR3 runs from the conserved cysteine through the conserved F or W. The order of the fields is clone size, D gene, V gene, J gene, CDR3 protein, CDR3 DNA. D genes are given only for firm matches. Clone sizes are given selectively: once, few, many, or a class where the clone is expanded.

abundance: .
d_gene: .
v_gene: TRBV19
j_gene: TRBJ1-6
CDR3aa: CASMAGRGNSPLHF
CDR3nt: TGTGCCAGTATGGCCGGCAGGGGTAATTCACCCCTCCACTTT

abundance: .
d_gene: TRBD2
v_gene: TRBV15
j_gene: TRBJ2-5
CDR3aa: CATSSGLVGTQYF
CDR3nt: TGTGCCACCAGCTCCGGACTAGTGGGGACCCAGTACTTC

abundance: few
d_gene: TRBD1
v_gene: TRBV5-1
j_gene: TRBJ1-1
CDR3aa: CASSTGQLNTEAFF
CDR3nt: TGCGCCAGCAGCACGGGACAGCTGAACACTGAAGCTTTCTTT

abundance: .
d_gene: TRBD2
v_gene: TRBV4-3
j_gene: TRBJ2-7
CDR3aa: CASSRSGTSGLYEQYF
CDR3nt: TGCGCCAGCAGCCGCTCCGGGACTAGCGGATTATACGAGCAGTACTTC

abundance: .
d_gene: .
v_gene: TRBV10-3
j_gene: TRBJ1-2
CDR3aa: CAISEQTGLGYTF
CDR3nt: TGTGCCATCAGTGAACAGACAGGTCTTGGCTACACCTTC

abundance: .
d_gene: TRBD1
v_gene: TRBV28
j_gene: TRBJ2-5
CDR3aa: CASRTGGARGTQYF
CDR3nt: TGTGCCAGCAGGACAGGGGGCGCGAGGGGGACCCAGTACTTC

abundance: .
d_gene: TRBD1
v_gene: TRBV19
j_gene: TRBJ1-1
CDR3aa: CASSPTDRGWAEAFF
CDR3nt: TGTGCCAGTAGTCCCACCGACAGGGGATGGGCCGAAGCTTTCTTT

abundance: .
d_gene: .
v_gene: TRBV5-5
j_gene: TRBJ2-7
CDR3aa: CASSLEQGGFYEQYF
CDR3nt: TGTGCCAGCAGCTTGGAACAGGGAGGTTTCTACGAGCAGTACTTC

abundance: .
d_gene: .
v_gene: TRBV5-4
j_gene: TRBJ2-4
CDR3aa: CASSMEAGMGNIQYF
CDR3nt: TGTGCCAGCAGCATGGAGGCAGGGATGGGAAACATTCAGTACTTC

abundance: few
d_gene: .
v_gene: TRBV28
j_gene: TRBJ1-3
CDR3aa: CASTLGGVSGNTIYF
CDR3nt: TGTGCCAGCACTCTGGGAGGGGTATCAGGAAACACCATATATTTT

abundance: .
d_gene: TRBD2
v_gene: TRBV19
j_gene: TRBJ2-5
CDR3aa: CASSPGGGWETQYF
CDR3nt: TGTGCCAGTAGCCCCGGGGGGGGCTGGGAGACCCAGTACTTC

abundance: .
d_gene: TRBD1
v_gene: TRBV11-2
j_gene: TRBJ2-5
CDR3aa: CASSHNRGRGQETQYF
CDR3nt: TGTGCCAGCAGCCACAACAGGGGGCGAGGACAAGAGACCCAGTACTTC

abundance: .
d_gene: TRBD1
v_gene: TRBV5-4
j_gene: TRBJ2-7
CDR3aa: CASSQGQRSHEQYF
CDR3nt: TGTGCCAGCAGCCAGGGACAGCGATCCCACGAGCAGTACTTC

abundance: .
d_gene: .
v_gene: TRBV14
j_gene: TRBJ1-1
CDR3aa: CASSQVQWEGAFF
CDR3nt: TGTGCCAGCAGCCAAGTACAATGGGAGGGAGCTTTCTTT

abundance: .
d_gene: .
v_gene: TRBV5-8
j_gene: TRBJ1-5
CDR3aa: CASSLGTPYNQPQHF
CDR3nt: TGTGCCAGCAGCTTGGGGACCCCATACAATCAGCCCCAGCATTTT

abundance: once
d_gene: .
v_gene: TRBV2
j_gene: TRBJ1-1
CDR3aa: CASSEARVTDAEAFF
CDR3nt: TGTGCCAGCAGTGAAGCGCGAGTTACAGATGCTGAAGCTTTCTTT

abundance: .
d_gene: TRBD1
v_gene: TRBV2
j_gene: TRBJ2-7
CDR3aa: CASSGLVRDRAYEQYF
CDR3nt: TGTGCCAGCAGTGGACTAGTGAGGGACAGGGCCTACGAGCAGTACTTC

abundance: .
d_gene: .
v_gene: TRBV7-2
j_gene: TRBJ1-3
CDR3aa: CASSPPLSGNTIYF
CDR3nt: TGTGCCAGCAGCCCCCCGCTCTCTGGAAACACCATATATTTT

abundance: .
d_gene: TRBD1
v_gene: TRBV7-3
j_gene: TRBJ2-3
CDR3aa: CASSLGTASGDTQYF
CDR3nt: TGTGCCAGCAGCTTGGGGACAGCTTCCGGAGATACGCAGTATTTT

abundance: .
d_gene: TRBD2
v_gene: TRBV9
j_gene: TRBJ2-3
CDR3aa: CASSAEPGLAGGGLTDTQYF
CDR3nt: TGTGCCAGCAGCGCGGAGCCGGGACTAGCGGGAGGGGGGCTAACAGATACGCAGTATTTT

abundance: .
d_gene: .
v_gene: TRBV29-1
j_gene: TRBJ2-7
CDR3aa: CSVNDLNEQYF
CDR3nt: TGCAGCGTGAACGACTTGAACGAGCAGTACTTC

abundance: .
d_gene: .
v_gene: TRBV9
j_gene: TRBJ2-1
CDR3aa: CASSVEAGSYDEQFF
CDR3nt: TGTGCCAGCAGCGTAGAAGCGGGTTCTTACGATGAGCAGTTCTTC

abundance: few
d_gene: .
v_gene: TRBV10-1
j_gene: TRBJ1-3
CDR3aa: CASSESAGRDTIYF
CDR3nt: TGCGCCAGCAGTGAGTCGGCAGGGAGGGACACCATATATTTT

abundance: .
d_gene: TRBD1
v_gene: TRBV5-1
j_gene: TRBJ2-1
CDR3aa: CASGKETGQGNEQFF
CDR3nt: TGCGCCAGCGGGAAAGAGACAGGGCAAGGCAATGAGCAGTTCTTC

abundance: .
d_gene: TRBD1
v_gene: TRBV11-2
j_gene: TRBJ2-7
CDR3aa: CASSPGQGYYEQYF
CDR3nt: TGTGCCAGCAGCCCGGGACAGGGATACTACGAGCAGTACTTC

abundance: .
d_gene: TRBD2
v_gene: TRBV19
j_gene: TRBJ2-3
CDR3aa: CASRRSGIPYDTQYF
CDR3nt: TGTGCCAGCCGTCGGAGCGGGATCCCCTACGATACGCAGTATTTT

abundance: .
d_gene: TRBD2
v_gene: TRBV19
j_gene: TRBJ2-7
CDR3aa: CASSIDLTSAGYEQYF
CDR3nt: TGTGCCAGTAGTATAGATCTGACTAGCGCGGGATACGAGCAGTACTTC

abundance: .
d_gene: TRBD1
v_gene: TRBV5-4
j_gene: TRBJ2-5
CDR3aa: CASSADRGETQYF
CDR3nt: TGTGCCAGCAGCGCGGACAGGGGGGAGACCCAGTACTTC

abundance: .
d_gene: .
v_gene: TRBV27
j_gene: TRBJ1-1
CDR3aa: CASSLRGVNTEAFF
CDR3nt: TGTGCCAGCAGTTTAAGGGGTGTGAACACTGAAGCTTTCTTT

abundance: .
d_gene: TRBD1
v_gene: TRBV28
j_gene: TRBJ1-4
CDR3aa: CASSDRGRDEKLFF
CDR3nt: TGTGCCAGCAGTGACAGGGGGCGGGATGAAAAACTGTTTTTT

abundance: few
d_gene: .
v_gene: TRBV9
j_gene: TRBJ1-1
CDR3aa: CASSAGEGTEAFF
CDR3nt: TGTGCCAGCAGCGCAGGGGAGGGGACTGAAGCTTTCTTT

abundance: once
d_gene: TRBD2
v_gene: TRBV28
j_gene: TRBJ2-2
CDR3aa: CASSLGLAGVTDTGELFF
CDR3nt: TGTGCCAGCAGTCTCGGACTAGCGGGAGTTACGGACACCGGGGAGCTGTTTTTT

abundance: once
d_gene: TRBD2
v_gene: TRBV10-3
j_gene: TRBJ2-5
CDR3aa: CAISEGAGGPEYQETQYF
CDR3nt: TGTGCCATCAGTGAGGGGGCGGGAGGCCCGGAGTACCAAGAGACCCAGTACTTC

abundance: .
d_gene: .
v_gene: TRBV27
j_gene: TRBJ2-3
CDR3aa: CASSLVGSTDTQYF
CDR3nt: TGTGCCAGCAGTTTAGTTGGGAGCACAGATACGCAGTATTTT

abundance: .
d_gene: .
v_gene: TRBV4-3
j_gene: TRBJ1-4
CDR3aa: CASSQDRARSNEKLFF
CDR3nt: TGCGCCAGCAGCCAAGATCGGGCGCGGTCTAATGAAAAACTGTTTTTT

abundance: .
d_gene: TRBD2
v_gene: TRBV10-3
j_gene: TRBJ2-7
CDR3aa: CAIRSSGRAISEQYF
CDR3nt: TGTGCCATCAGGTCTAGCGGGAGGGCCATTTCCGAGCAGTACTTC

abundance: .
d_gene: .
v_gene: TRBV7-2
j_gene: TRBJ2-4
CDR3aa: CASSLGPGGNIQYF
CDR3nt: TGTGCCAGCAGCTTAGGGCCGGGCGGAAACATTCAGTACTTC

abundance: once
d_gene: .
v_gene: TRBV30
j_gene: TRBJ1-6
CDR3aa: CAWSPGDSPLHF
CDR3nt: TGTGCCTGGAGTCCCGGGGATTCACCCCTCCACTTT

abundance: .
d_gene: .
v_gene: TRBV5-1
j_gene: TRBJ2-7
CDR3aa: CASSPGPSASYEQYF
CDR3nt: TGCGCCAGCAGCCCGGGGCCCAGCGCCTCCTACGAGCAGTACTTC

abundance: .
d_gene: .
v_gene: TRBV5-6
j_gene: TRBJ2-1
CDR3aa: CASSLGLSLIYNEQFF
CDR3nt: TGTGCCAGCAGCTTGGGACTCTCGTTGATATACAATGAGCAGTTCTTC

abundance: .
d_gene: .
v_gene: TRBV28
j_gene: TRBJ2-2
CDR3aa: CASMGAFNTGELFF
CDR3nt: TGTGCCAGCATGGGAGCGTTCAACACCGGGGAGCTGTTTTTT

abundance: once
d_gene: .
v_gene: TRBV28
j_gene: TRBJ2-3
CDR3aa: CASSLSGGGDTQYF
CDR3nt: TGTGCCAGCAGTTTGAGTGGGGGAGGAGATACGCAGTATTTT

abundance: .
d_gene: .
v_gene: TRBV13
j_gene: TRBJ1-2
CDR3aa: CASSTGTGNGYTF
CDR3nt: TGTGCCAGCAGCACCGGCACAGGGAACGGCTACACCTTC